A single sample gave rise to the 23 T cell receptor beta chains below, sequenced in a study of metastatic and nonmetastatic thyroid tumors. With MiXCR, TCRdb reprocessed the PCR reads. The sample lists 85,000 to 95,000 clones, 15% occurring once. No patient received treatment before thyroid surgery. The source material was blood. The receptors come from a female donor with papillary thyroid cancer or a benign thyroid nodule (not recorded which). Some clones in this sample may be carry-over from other donors' samples.

Many counts were recorded for this clone. The chain carries TRBV6-1 and TRBJ1-1; 11 nucleotides agree with TRBD1. This CDR3 is 14 amino acids long. Germline V CDR1 and CDR2: MNHNS, SASEGT. V shed 6 bases and J 4 bases; nucleotides not matched to a gene: 4. The CDR3: CASSKDRGLTEAFF. In nucleotides, the CDR3 is TGTGCCAGCAGCAAGGACAGGGGGCTCACTGAAGCTTTCTTT.

This clone was found many times. The chain carries TRBV19 and TRBJ1-1; D not resolved. V was trimmed by 6 bases and J by 4 bases, leaving 6 bases between them. There are 11 residues in the CDR3. Germline loops: CDR1 LNHDA, CDR2 SQIVND (reference sequence). In DNA form, the CDR3 reads TGTGCCAGTAGGAGAGCCACTGAAGCTTTCTTT. This gives the protein CASRRATEAFF.

On this clone itself: Compared with germline, one end of the junction differs, possibly owing to a read error. The V and J genes are TRBV20-1 and TRBJ1-5, with D possibly matching TRBD1 (6 bases). This CDR3 is 15 amino acids long. Looked up from germline, CDR1 is DFQATT and CDR2 is SNEGSKA (reference sequence). The CDR3 coding sequence is TGCAGTGCGTACAGGGCCGGTTATAGCAATCATCCCCAGCATTTT. It translates to CSAYRAGYSNHPQHF.

Many counts were recorded for this clone. V gene TRBV7-3 combines with J gene TRBJ1-2, with 8 bases identical to TRBD1. The length of the CDR3 is 13 residues. J lost 3 bases, V lost 8 bases, and 5 bases had no gene match. Germline values: CDR1 SGHTA, CDR2 FQGTGA. In DNA, the CDR3 is TGTGCCAGCTCCAGGGGGCCGTACTATGGCTACACCTTC. Translating it yields CASSRGPYYGYTF.

This clone was counted at least ten times. The V gene is TRBV7-8, the J gene TRBJ1-2; no definite D call. The germline CDR1 and CDR2 sequences are SGHVS and FQNEAQ. The CDR3 is 12 residues long. Trimming took 0 bases from V and 7 from J, leaving 6 bases between them. The CDR3 here is CASSLADSGYTF. The CDR3 DNA reads TGTGCCAGCAGCTTAGCTGATAGTGGCTACACCTTC.

In the case of this clone: Being one base from a much bigger clone, this may be a read error. Other DNA sequences in the same sample also yield this CDR3. The chain couples TRBV12-3 or TRBV12-4 to TRBJ2-5; unclear D gene. Trimming pared 6 bases from V and 5 bases from J, leaving 10 bases between. This CDR3 comprises 12 residues. CDR3 amino acids: CASSFLRETQYF. Here the CDR3 DNA reads TGTGCCAGCAGCTTCCTTAGGGAGACCCAGTACTTC.

Ten or more counts support this clone. J is TRBJ1-5 and V is TRBV20-1, with 8 bases identical to TRBD1. With 1 base clipped from V and 6 bases from J, the junction kept 8 bases outside the gene matches. Germline loops: CDR1 DFQATT, CDR2 SNEGSKA (reference sequence). This CDR3 has 15 residues. CDR3 loop: CSARVGTGWGQPQHF. CDR3 nucleotides: TGCAGTGCTAGAGTGGGGACAGGCTGGGGTCAGCCCCAGCATTTT.

This clone has more than one count but fewer than ten. Possible read error: a much larger clone is one base away. The identical CDR3 is also encoded by other nucleotide sequences in the sample. This rearrangement joins TRBV7-3 to TRBJ2-1; the D is unclear. The germline CDR1 and CDR2 sequences are SGHTA and FQGTGA. The V end was cut by 5 bases, the J end by 0 bases, with 8 bases between. CDR3 size: 14 residues. CDR3 nucleotide sequence: TGTGCCAGCAGCCCACAAAGCTCCTACAATGAGCAGTTCTTC. Its translation: CASSPQSSYNEQFF.

This clone appeared a few times. The V and J genes are TRBV15 and TRBJ2-3; tentatively, D is TRBD1 (6 bases). Trimming pared 1 base from V and 5 bases from J, leaving 16 bases between. The germline CDR1 and CDR2 sequences are LNHNV and YYDKDF (reference sequence). There are 16 residues in the CDR3. The CDR3 loop reads CATSRGMGRGEDTQYF. The CDR3 bases are TGTGCCACCAGCAGAGGGATGGGCAGGGGCGAAGATACGCAGTATTTT.

This clone was observed many times. At one end the junction does not follow the germline gene, possibly because of a read error. Other DNA variants within this sample encode the same CDR3. The chain couples TRBV27 to TRBJ2-1; 8 nucleotides match TRBD1. Germline assignment: CDR1 MNHEY and CDR2 SMNVEV (reference sequence). The CDR3 is 15 residues long. CDR3 sequence reads: CASSPDRVSTNEQFF. The CDR3 region has the DNA TGTGCCAGCAGTCCGGACAGGGTAAGCACCAATGAGCAATTCTTC.

This clone was counted ten times or more. The chain employs TRBV5-6 and TRBJ1-3; TRBD1 matches 8 bases. CDR1 is SGHDT, CDR2 YYEEEE, per germline. This CDR3 has 14 amino acids. V trimming: 4 bases; J trimming: 10 bases; junction bases outside the gene matches: 10. CDR3 in DNA: TGTGCCAGCAGCCCTGGACAGGGCTCCGTGACCATATATTTT. Amino acid sequence: CASSPGQGSVTIYF.

This clone was counted at least ten times. The rearrangement uses TRBV9 and TRBJ1-4; the D is unclear. The V end lost 0 bases, the J end lost 0 bases, and 3 bases lay between the germline ends. Germline CDR1 and CDR2: SGDLS and YYNGEE. The CDR3 consists of 14 residues. CDR3: CASSVGATNEKLFF. DNA of the CDR3: TGTGCCAGCAGCGTAGGAGCAACTAATGAAAAACTGTTTTTT. Combining the CDR3 with reference TRBV9 and TRBJ1-4 gives the whole variable domain DSGVTQTPKHLITATGQRVTLRCSPRSGDLSVYWYQQSLDQGLQFLIQYYNGEERAKGNILERFSAQQFPDLHSELNLSSLELGDSALYFCASSVGATNEKLFFGSGTQLSVL.

The table lists this clone with many counts. V gene TRBV5-6 combines with J gene TRBJ2-7; D uncertain. Germline V gene lookup returns CDR1 SGHDT and CDR2 YYEEEE. V gave up 4 bases and J gave up 6 bases, with 11 bases separating them. The CDR3 is 12 amino acids. Written as DNA, the CDR3 is TGTGCCAGCAGCGGTACTAAAGGCGAGCAGTACTTC. Translated: CASSGTKGEQYF.

This clone was picked up many times. The chain joins TRBV27 to TRBJ2-7; tentatively, D is TRBD2 (6 bases). The CDR3 spans 13 residues. The germline gives CDR1 MNHEY, CDR2 SMNVEV (reference sequence). V was pared by 3 bases and J by 4 bases, with 10 bases between. The CDR3: CASSLRRGYEQYF. The CDR3 bases are TGTGCCAGCAGTTTGAGGCGGGGATACGAGCAGTACTTC.

The rearrangement joins TRBV20-1 to TRBJ2-1; D not certain. V was pared by 0 bases and J by 7 bases, with 16 bases between. This CDR3 contains 15 residues. Germline CDR1 and CDR2: DFQATT and SNEGSKA (reference sequence). This CDR3 is CSARDISHDLNEQFF. In DNA form, the CDR3 reads TGCAGTGCTAGAGATATCAGTCACGATCTGAATGAGCAGTTCTTC.

This chain joins TRBV28 and TRBJ2-3; no definite D call. V lost 2 bases and J lost 4, with 16 bases in between. The CDR3 length is 16 residues. In germline, CDR1 is MDHEN, CDR2 SYDVKM. CDR3 nucleotides: TGTGCCAGCAGTTTAGCAATACGGGTCCTAGCAGATACGCAGTATTTT. It yields the protein CASSLAIRVLADTQYF.

This clone was seen ten or more times. CDR3 DNA: TGTGCCAGCACTGTCCGCTGGCGGGCCCCCTACGAGCAGTACTTC. This translates into CASTVRWRAPYEQYF. The chain recombines TRBV7-2 with TRBJ2-7; possible D gene TRBD2, 5 bases. The CDR3 spans 15 residues. Germline CDR1 is SGHTA and CDR2 is FQGNSA. Trimming left V 7 bases short and J 2 bases short, with 18 bases between.

In this sample, this clone turned up many times. This sequence joins TRBV6-1 and TRBJ1-5; D is undetermined. The CDR3 sequence is 14 residues long. The germline V and J ends were trimmed by 5 bases and 0 bases, with 8 bases remaining between them. Germline V CDR1 and CDR2: MNHNS, SASEGT. The CDR3 sequence is CASSLTYSNQPQHF. CDR3 bases: TGTGCCAGCAGTTTGACATATAGCAATCAGCCCCAGCATTTT.

The table lists this clone with many counts. The chain recombines TRBV20-1 with TRBJ2-1; 16 positions agree with TRBD2. V was pared by 5 bases and J by 7 bases, with 11 bases of the junction left unmatched. Germline assignment: CDR1 DFQATT and CDR2 SNEGSKA (reference sequence). The CDR3 length is 17 residues. CDR3 region: CSALSPGTSGGENEQFF. As DNA, the CDR3 is TGCAGTGCTCTATCGCCCGGGACTAGCGGGGGGGAGAATGAGCAGTTCTTC.

This clone was seen ten or more times. In the same sample, other DNA sequences code for this CDR3. V usage is TRBV12-3 or TRBV12-4 and J usage is TRBJ2-7; D unresolved. Trimming left V 3 bases short and J 0 bases short, with 3 bases between. The CDR3 sequence is 12 residues long. Here the CDR3 reads CASSFGSYEQYF. The CDR3 DNA reads as TGTGCCAGCAGTTTCGGCTCCTACGAGCAGTACTTC.

The gene calls are TRBV4-2 and TRBJ1-4; 9 bases are shared with TRBD1. With V trimmed by 3 bases and J by 5 bases, 7 bases remained unmatched. The CDR3 covers 16 residues. Germline V lookup: CDR1 LGHNA, CDR2 YNFKEQ. CDR3 bases: TGTGCCAGCAGCCAGAAATCCGGGACAGGGAATGAAAAACTGTTTTTT. This encodes CASSQKSGTGNEKLFF.

There are many counts of this clone. The V call is TRBV9, the J call TRBJ2-7, with 9 bases fitting TRBD1. Germline V gene data show CDR1 as SGDLS and CDR2 as YYNGEE. V was pared by 3 bases and J by 1 base, with 5 bases of the junction left unmatched. This CDR3 contains 15 residues. CDR3 sequence reads: CASSASGTGSYEQYF. DNA of the CDR3: TGTGCCAGCAGCGCCTCCGGGACAGGGTCCTACGAGCAGTACTTC.

Ten or more counts support this clone. V and J are TRBV12-3 or TRBV12-4 and TRBJ1-4; D is uncertain. This CDR3 has 16 amino acids. V was pared by 1 base and J by 0 bases, with 9 bases between. Written as DNA, the CDR3 is TGTGCCAGCAGTTTAGAAGACACCGCAACTAATGAAAAACTGTTTTTT. This sequence encodes CASSLEDTATNEKLFF.